In this sample, the clone carrying this TCR beta chain turned up a few times. Antigen specificity is unknown. These data originate in a study of T cells in Graves' hyperthyroidism and ophthalmopathy. The study, taken as a whole, reports: The model forecast ophthalmopathy, anticipating it by a median roughly 6.3 months before onset.

Trimming cost V 8 bases and J 13 bases; bases outside gene matches: 10. Germline loops: CDR1 MNHEY, CDR2 SVGEGT. The CDR3 consists of 12 residues. TCR beta CDR3 regions were amplified from RNA. HTBI primers were the set used in a first-round RT-PCR of the TCR CDR3. From the multiplex PCR reads, TCRdb called clonotypes with MiXCR, one entry per CDR3 protein. Of 350,000 to 400,000 distinct CDR3 sequences in the sample, around 18% are singletons; the top ten hold 40%. The sequencing input was blood. This chain joins TRBV6-2 or TRBV6-3 and TRBJ2-5; 10 bases are shared with TRBD1. The TCR was taken from a man aged 18 to 30 with Graves' ophthalmopathy. The CDR3 reads CASGTGTGEGYF. As DNA, the CDR3 is TGTGCCAGCGGGACCGGGACAGGGGAGGGGTACTTC.